The sequence of this T cell receptor beta chain was determined in a study of early T cells in non-severe SARS-CoV-2 infection. About the study: The sequenced material was bulk RNA from unsorted whole blood, and its chains were unpaired.

In germline, CDR1 is WNHNN, CDR2 SYGVQD (reference sequence). This CDR3 has 13 amino acids. V lost 10 bases to trimming and J lost 3 bases, with 15 bases between them. This clonotype was seen more than once but under ten times. The antigen is not known. Study-wide results and caveats: The VDJdb matching leaned toward anti-spike CD8 responses and overlooked private and CD4 specificities.

TCRdb used MiXCR to reprocess the 5' RACE reads, holding one entry per CDR3 protein. Counted here are about 63,000 distinct CDR3 sequences, 10% to 15% occurring once; the ten biggest clones make up approximately 4.7%. The clonotype was recovered from an adult who was a healthcare worker with PCR-confirmed SARS-CoV-2 infection or an uninfected control (not recorded which). The sequenced material came from whole blood. This chain links TRBV10-1 with TRBJ2-5, with D possibly TRBD1 on 6 matching bases. In DNA, the CDR3 is TGCGCCAAGTTAACCTCAGGGGAAGAGACCCAGTACTTC. It codes for CAKLTSGEETQYF.